The TCR beta chain under discussion was sequenced for a study of T-cell reconstitution after alpha-beta-depleted transplantation in children. In regard to this clonotype: Its specificity is not known.

Whole-study results and caveats: There were reportedly several hundred expanded graft clones from which alpha-beta T cells came about two months after transplant. Fresh T-cell production supplied most of the T-cell counts and diversity seen one year after transplant.

Trimming cost V 3 bases and J 6 bases, with 13 bases left between them. Germline V gene sequence: CDR1 SGHRS, CDR2 YFSETQ. The length of the CDR3 is 13 residues. Construction of the TCRbeta library involved unique molecular identifiers. TCRdb recomputed calls from the PCR reads with MiXCR, one row per CDR3 protein. The sample yields roughly 790,000 distinct CDR3 sequences, 15% to 20% seen once. This clonotype was sampled from a male patient younger than 18 who had a stem cell transplant for acute lymphoblastic leukemia, so the T cells may come from the graft donor. The sample consisted of PBMCs, mostly from graft donor cells, taken 360 days after TCRalphabeta/CD19-depleted stem cell transplant. The chain carries TRBV5-1 and TRBJ2-7; D is uncertain. CDR3 coding DNA: TGCGCCAGCAGCTACTACAGTGAAGGCGAGCAGTACTTC. Protein sequence: CASSYYSEGEQYF.